This T cell receptor beta chain is drawn from a study of blood T cell repertoires in COVID-19. This CDR3 is 14 amino acids long. Germline CDR1 reads LNHNV; CDR2 reads YYDKDF (reference sequence). V shed 8 bases and J 7 bases; nucleotides not matched to a gene: 8. Some clones are missing from TCRdb's copy, which holds only in-frame ones; the method was immunoSEQ multiplex PCR. The table records 200,000 or so clones, 88% of them present only once. Cohorts were assigned according to the clinical history that participants reported. Sequencing was performed on PBMCs or T cells enriched from blood (not recorded which). The source is a woman in her thirties who had recovered from COVID-19. J is TRBJ1-6 and V is TRBV15; 7 nucleotides align to TRBD1. CDR3 bases: TGTGCCACCGGGGGCTACAGGGGAAATTCACCCCTCCACTTT. This sequence encodes CATGGYRGNSPLHF.